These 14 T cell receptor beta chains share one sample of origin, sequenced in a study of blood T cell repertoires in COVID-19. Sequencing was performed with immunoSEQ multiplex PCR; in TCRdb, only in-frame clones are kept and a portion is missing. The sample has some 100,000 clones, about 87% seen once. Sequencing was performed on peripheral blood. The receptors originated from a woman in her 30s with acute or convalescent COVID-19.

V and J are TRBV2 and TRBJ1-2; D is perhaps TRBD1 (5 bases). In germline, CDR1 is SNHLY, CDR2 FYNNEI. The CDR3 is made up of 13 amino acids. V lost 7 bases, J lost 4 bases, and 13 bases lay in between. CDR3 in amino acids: CASILDSGYGYTF. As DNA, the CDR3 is TGTGCCAGCATCCTTGACAGTGGCTATGGCTACACCTTC. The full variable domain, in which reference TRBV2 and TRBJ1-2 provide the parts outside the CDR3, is EPEVTQTPSHQVTQMGQEVILRCVPISNHLYFYWYRQILGQKVEFLVSFYNNEISEKSEIFDDQFSVERPDGSNFTLKIRSTKLEDSAMYFCASILDSGYGYTFGSGTRLTVV.

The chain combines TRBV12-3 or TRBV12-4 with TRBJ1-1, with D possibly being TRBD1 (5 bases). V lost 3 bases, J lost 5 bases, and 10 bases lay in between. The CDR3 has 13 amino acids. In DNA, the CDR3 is TGTGCCAGCAGTTTCGGGGGTCGAACTGAAGCTTTCTTT. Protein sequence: CASSFGGRTEAFF.

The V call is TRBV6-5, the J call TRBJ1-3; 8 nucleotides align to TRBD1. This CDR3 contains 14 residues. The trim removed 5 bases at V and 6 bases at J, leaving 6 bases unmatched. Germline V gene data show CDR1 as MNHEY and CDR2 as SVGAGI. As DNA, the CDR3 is TGTGCCAGCAGTCCGACAGGGGAGGCAAACACCATATATTTT. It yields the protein CASSPTGEANTIYF.

CDR3 coding DNA: TGTGCCACCAGCAGCCTGACAGGGGGCGGTGGCTACACCTTC. Translating gives CATSSLTGGGGYTF. The gene calls are TRBV15 and TRBJ1-2; TRBD1 aligns across 10 bases. V shed 3 bases and J 7 bases; nucleotides not matched to a gene: 5. The CDR3 runs 14 residues. Germline V CDR1 and CDR2: LNHNV, YYDKDF (reference sequence). Full variable domain (rest looked up from reference TRBV15 and TRBJ1-2): DAMVIQNPRYQVTQFGKPVTLSCSQTLNHNVMYWYQQKSSQAPKLLFHYYDKDFNNEADTPDNFQSRRPNTSFCFLDIRSPGLGDTAMYLCATSSLTGGGGYTFGSGTRLTVV.

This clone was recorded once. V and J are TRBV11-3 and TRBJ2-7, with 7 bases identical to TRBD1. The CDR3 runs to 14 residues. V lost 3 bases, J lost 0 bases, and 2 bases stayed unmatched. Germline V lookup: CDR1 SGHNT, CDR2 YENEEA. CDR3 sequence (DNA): TGTGCCAGCAGCTTCCGGGACAGCTCCTACGAGCAGTACTTC. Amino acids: CASSFRDSSYEQYF. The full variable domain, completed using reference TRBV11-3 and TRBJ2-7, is EAGVVQSPRYKIIEKKQPVAFWCNPISGHNTLYWYLQNLGQGPELLIRYENEEAVDDSQLPKDRFSAERLKGVDSTLKIQPAELGDSAVYLCASSFRDSSYEQYFGPGTRLTVT.

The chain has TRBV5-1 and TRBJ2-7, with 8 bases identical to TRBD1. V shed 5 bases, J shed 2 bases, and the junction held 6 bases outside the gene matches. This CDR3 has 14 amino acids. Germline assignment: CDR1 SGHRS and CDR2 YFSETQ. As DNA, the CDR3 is TGCGCCAGCAGGTGGACAGGGCAGACCTACGAGCAGTACTTC. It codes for CASRWTGQTYEQYF.

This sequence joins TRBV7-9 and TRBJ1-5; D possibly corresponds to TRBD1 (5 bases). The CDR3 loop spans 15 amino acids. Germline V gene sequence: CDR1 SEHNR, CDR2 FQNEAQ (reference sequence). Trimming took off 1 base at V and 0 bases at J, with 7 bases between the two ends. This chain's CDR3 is CASSLGTLSNQPQHF. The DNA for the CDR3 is TGTGCCAGCAGCTTAGGGACACTTAGCAATCAGCCCCAGCATTTT.

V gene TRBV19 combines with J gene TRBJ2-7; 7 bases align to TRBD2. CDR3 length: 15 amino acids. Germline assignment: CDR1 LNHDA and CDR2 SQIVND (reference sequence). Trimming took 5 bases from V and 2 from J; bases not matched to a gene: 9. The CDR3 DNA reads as TGTGCCAGTAGTCCTGGGGGAGGGAGGGCCTACGAGCAGTACTTC. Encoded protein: CASSPGGGRAYEQYF.

The CDR3 DNA is TGCGCCAGCGTTAGAACCGGGACAGCCAATTCACCCCTCCACTTT. It yields the protein CASVRTGTANSPLHF. The chain is built from TRBV10-2 and TRBJ1-6; 7 bases fit TRBD1. J gave up 7 bases and V 8 bases, and 11 bases lay outside the gene matches. Germline V gene lookup returns CDR1 WSHSY and CDR2 SAAADI. The CDR3 extends over 15 amino acids.

The CDR3 spells CASSGTPGQYNEQFF. CDR3 DNA sequence: TGTGCCAGCAGCGGAACCCCGGGACAATACAATGAGCAGTTCTTC. The chain joins TRBV9 to TRBJ2-1, with D perhaps TRBD1 (6 bases). Per the germline V gene, CDR1 is SGDLS and CDR2 is YYNGEE. The CDR3 loop spans 15 amino acids. V lost 3 bases to trimming and J lost 4 bases, with 14 bases between them.

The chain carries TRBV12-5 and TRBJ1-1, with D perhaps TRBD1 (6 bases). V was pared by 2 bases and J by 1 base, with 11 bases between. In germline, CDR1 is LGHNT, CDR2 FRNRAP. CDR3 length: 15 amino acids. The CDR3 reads CASGLTGHSNTEAFF. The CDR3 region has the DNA TGTGCTAGTGGTTTGACGGGACACTCGAACACTGAAGCTTTCTTT.

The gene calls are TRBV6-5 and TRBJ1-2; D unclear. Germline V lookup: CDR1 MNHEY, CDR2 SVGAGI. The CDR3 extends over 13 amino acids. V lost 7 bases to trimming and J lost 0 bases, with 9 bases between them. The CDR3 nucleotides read TGTGCCAGCAACCTTGACTCTAACTATGGCTACACCTTC. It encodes CASNLDSNYGYTF.

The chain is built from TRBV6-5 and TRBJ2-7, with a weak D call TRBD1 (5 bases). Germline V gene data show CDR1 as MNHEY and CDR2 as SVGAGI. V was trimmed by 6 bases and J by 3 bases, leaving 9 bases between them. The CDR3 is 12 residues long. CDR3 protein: CASRTDIYEQYF. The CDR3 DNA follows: TGTGCCAGCAGGACAGATATCTACGAGCAGTACTTC.

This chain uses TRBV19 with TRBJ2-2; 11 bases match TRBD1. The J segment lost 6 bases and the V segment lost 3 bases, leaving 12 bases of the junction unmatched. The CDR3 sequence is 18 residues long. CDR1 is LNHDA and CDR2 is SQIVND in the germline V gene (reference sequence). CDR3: CASSISPGTGGIAGELFF. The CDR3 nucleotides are TGTGCCAGTAGTATCTCACCGGGGACAGGGGGAATCGCCGGGGAGCTGTTTTTT.